This T cell receptor (beta chain) originates from a study of cytomegalovirus exposure and HLA in healthy donors. Study information: From 150 million to 200 million T cells, an earlier analysis saw some 120 million unique TCR beta sequences. Findings of the study overall: Rarity held for most TCR sequences, but there were some public TCRs that occurred in many donors. In a later analysis, productive TCRs from donors in an Asian-associated ancestry cluster reportedly carried fewer N-insertions than the cohort mean.

The PCR used 60 Vbeta and 13 Jbeta primers. Clones were sequenced by immunoSEQ multiplex PCR, and TCRdb holds only the in-frame ones, with some missing. Recorded here are around 140,000 clones; the top ten clones represent approximately 1%. A note on this clone: Its antigen is unidentified.

Material: PBMCs. The receptor was isolated from a male donor in good health and CMV-seronegative.

The CDR3 bases are TGTGCCAGCAGCCTCCGCGGGACTCCGACCTACGAGCAGTACTTC. Encoded protein: CASSLRGTPTYEQYF. This rearrangement joins TRBV5-6 to TRBJ2-7; TRBD2 is a possible D gene (6 bases). In germline, CDR1 is SGHDT, CDR2 YYEEEE. The CDR3 contains 15 residues. The V and J ends lost 4 bases and 2 bases respectively, with 16 bases between them.